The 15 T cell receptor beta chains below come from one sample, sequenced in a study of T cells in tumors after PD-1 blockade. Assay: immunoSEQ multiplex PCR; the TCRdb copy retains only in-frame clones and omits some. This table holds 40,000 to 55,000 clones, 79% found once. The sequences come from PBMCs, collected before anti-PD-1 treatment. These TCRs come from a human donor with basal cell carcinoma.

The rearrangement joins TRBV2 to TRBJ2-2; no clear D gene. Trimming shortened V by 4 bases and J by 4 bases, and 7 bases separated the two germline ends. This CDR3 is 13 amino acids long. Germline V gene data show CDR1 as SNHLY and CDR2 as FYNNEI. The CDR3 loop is CASSARITGELFF. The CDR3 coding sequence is TGTGCCAGCAGTGCCAGGATCACCGGGGAGCTGTTTTTT. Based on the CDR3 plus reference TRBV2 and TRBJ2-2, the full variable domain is EPEVTQTPSHQVTQMGQEVILRCVPISNHLYFYWYRQILGQKVEFLVSFYNNEISEKSEIFDDQFSVERPDGSNFTLKIRSTKLEDSAMYFCASSARITGELFFGEGSRLTVL.

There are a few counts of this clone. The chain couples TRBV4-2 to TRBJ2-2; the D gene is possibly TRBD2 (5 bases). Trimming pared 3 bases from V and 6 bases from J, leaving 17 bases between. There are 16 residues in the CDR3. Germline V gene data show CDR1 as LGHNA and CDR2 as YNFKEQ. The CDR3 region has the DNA TGTGCCAGCAGCCAGGCTGGTGACGGGAAAGCCGGGGAGCTGTTTTTT. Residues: CASSQAGDGKAGELFF.

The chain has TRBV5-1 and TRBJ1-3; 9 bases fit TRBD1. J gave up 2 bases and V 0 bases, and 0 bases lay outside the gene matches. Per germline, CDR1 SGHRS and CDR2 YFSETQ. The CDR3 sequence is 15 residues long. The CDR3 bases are TGCGCCAGCAGCTTGGACAGGGGGCCTGGAAACACCATATATTTT. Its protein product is CASSLDRGPGNTIYF.

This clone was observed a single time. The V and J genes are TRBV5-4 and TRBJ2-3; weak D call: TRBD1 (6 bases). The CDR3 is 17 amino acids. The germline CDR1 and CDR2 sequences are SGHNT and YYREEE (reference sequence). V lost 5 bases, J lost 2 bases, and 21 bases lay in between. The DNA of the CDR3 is TGTGCCAGCAGTCCTCAAGGACAGCACCTCGTCACAGATACGCAGTATTTT. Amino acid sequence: CASSPQGQHLVTDTQYF. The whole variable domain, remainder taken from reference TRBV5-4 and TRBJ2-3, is ETGVTQSPTHLIKTRGQQVTLRCSSQSGHNTVSWYQQALGQGPQFIFQYYREEENGRGNFPPRFSGLQFPNYSSELNVNALELDDSALYLCASSPQGQHLVTDTQYFGPGTRLTVL.

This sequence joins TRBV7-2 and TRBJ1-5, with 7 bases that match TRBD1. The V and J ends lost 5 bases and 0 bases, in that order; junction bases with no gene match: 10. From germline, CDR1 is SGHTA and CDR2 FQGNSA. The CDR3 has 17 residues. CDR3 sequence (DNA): TGTGCCAGCAGCCCACGACCCGGGACAGATAGCAATCAGCCCCAGCATTTT. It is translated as CASSPRPGTDSNQPQHF.

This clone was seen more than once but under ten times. The CDR3 reads CASTLTVEGQPQHF. In DNA form, the CDR3 reads TGTGCCAGTACCCTGACAGTAGAGGGTCAGCCCCAGCATTTT. The genes are TRBV19 and TRBJ1-5; tentatively, D is TRBD1 (5 bases). The germline V and J ends were trimmed by 7 bases and 6 bases, with 16 bases remaining between them. Germline V lookup: CDR1 LNHDA, CDR2 SQIVND (reference sequence). This CDR3 spans 14 amino acids.

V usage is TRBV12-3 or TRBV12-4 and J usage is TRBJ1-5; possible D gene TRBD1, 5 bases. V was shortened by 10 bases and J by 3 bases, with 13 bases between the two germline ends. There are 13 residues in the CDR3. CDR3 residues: CANTRQNNQPQHF. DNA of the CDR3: TGTGCCAACACCCGACAGAACAATCAGCCCCAGCATTTT.

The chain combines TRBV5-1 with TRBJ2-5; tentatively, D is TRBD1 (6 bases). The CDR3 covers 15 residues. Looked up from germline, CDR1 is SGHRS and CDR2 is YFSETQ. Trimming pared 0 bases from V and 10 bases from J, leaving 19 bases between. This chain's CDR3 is CASSLGGRIGLVQYF. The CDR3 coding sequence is TGCGCCAGCAGCTTGGGGGGGCGAATTGGTTTGGTCCAGTACTTC. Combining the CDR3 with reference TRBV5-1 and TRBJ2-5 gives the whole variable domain KAGVTQTPRYLIKTRGQQVTLSCSPISGHRSVSWYQQTPGQGLQFLFEYFSETQRNKGNFPGRFSGRQFSNSRSEMNVSTLELGDSALYLCASSLGGRIGLVQYFGPGTRLLVL.

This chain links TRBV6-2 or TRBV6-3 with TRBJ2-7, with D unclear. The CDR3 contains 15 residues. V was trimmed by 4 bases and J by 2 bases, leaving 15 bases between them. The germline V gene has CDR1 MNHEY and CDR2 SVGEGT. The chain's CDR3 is CASSSSLGSTYEQYF. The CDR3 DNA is TGTGCCAGCAGTTCATCTCTGGGTTCTACCTACGAGCAGTACTTC.

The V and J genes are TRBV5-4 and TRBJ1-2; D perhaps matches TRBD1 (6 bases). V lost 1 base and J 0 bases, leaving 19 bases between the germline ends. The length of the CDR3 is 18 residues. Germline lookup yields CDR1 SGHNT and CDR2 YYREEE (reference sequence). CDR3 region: CASSLLRGKPLANYGYTF. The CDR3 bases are TGTGCCAGCAGCTTGTTAAGGGGGAAACCCCTTGCTAACTATGGCTACACCTTC. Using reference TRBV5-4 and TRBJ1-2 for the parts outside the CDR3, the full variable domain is ETGVTQSPTHLIKTRGQQVTLRCSSQSGHNTVSWYQQALGQGPQFIFQYYREEENGRGNFPPRFSGLQFPNYSSELNVNALELDDSALYLCASSLLRGKPLANYGYTFGSGTRLTVV.

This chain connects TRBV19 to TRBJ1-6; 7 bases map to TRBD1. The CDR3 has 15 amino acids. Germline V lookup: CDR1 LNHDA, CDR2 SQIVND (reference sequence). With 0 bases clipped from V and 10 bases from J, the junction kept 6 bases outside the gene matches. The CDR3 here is CASSIDGRGGSPLHF. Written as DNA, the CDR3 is TGTGCCAGTAGTATAGATGGCAGGGGGGGGTCACCCCTCCACTTT.

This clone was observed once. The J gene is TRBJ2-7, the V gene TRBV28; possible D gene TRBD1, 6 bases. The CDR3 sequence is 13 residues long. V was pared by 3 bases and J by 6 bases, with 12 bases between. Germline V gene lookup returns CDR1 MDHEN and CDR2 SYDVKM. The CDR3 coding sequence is TGTGCCAGCAGTTTGCGACAGGTTGGCGAGCAGTACTTC. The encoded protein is CASSLRQVGEQYF.

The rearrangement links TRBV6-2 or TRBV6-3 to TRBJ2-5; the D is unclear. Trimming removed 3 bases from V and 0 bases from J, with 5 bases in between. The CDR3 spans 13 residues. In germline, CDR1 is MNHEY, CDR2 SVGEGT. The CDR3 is CASSYEDQETQYF. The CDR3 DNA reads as TGTGCCAGCAGTTATGAGGACCAAGAGACCCAGTACTTC.

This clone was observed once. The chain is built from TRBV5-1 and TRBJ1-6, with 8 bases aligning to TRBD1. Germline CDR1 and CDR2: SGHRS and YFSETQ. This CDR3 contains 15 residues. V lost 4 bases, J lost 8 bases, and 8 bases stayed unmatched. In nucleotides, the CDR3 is TGCGCCAGCAGCCTCCTAGGACAGGGATATTCACCCCTCCACTTT. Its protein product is CASSLLGQGYSPLHF.

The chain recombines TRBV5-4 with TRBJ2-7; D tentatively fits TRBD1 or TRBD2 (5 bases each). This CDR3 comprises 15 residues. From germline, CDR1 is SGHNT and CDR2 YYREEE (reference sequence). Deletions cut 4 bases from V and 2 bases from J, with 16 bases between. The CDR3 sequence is CASSLLSGAPYEQYF. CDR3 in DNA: TGTGCCAGCAGCCTACTCTCCGGGGCCCCCTACGAGCAGTACTTC.